Listed below are T cell receptor beta chains from one sample, sequenced in a study of blood T cells in healthy people across ages. MiXCR, applied by TCRdb to the 5' RACE reads, yields one record per CDR3 protein. The sample records about 1.6 million distinct CDR3 sequences, about 35% being singletons. The specimen was blood. Receptors were obtained from a woman in her 30s in good health. Both conserved end residues are part of each CDR3. A D gene is named only where the DNA matches it firmly. The listing skips clone size in some rows; elsewhere it reads once, few, many or a size class.

NA | TRBJ2-7 | TRBV28 | TRBD1 | CASRIQGADEQYF | TGTGCCAGCAGGATACAGGGGGCCGACGAGCAGTACTTC
NA | TRBJ1-1 | TRBV5-1 | NA | CASRGAGGDTEAFF | TGCGCCAGCAGAGGGGCGGGGGGTGACACTGAAGCTTTCTTT
NA | TRBJ1-1 | TRBV27 | NA | CTSSFTENTEAFF | TGTACCAGCAGTTTCACAGAGAACACTGAAGCTTTCTTT
few | TRBJ2-3 | TRBV20-1 | TRBD2 | CSARGLAGMADTQYF | TGCAGTGCTAGAGGACTAGCGGGGATGGCAGATACGCAGTATTTT
NA | TRBJ1-1 | TRBV7-9 | NA | CASSLIRSDTEAFF | TGTGCCAGCAGCTTAATAAGAAGTGATACTGAAGCTTTCTTT
few | TRBJ1-1 | TRBV6-5 | NA | CASSYEGATEAFF | TGTGCCAGCAGTTACGAGGGAGCCACTGAAGCTTTCTTT
few | TRBJ1-5 | TRBV6-1 | NA | CASTLVRGFGNQPQHF | TGTGCCAGCACCCTAGTCAGGGGCTTTGGCAATCAGCCCCAGCATTTT
many | TRBJ2-2 | TRBV9 | TRBD2 | CASSVGLAGGFANTGELFF | TGTGCCAGCAGCGTAGGGTTAGCGGGAGGTTTCGCGAACACCGGGGAGCTGTTTTTT
NA | TRBJ1-1 | TRBV11-2 | NA | CASSPGRSGNTEAFF | TGTGCCAGCAGCCCAGGGAGGTCTGGGAACACTGAAGCTTTCTTT
few | TRBJ2-5 | TRBV6-1 | TRBD2 | CASSEGLTGTSGKETQYF | TGTGCCAGCAGTGAGGGGCTTACCGGGACTAGCGGCAAAGAGACCCAGTACTTC
NA | TRBJ2-3 | TRBV7-3 | NA | CASSVAGTPSTDTQYF | TGTGCCAGCAGCGTCGCCGGGACACCTAGCACAGATACGCAGTATTTT
few | TRBJ2-6 | TRBV6-6 | NA | CASSYSPYSGANVRTF | TGTGCCAGCAGTTACTCGCCCTACTCTGGGGCCAACGTCCGGACTTTC
NA | TRBJ2-1 | TRBV5-1 | TRBD1 | CASSPMTLTGAAPNNEQFF | TGCGCCAGCAGCCCCATGACCCTGACAGGGGCGGCTCCAAACAATGAGCAGTTCTTC
NA | TRBJ2-6 | TRBV7-6 | NA | CAARQTSSGANVLTF | TGTGCCGCCAGGCAAACCAGCTCTGGGGCCAACGTCCTGACTTTC
once | TRBJ1-2 | TRBV3-1 | NA | CASSPDGGFQFGYTF | TGTGCCAGCAGCCCGGACGGGGGGTTCCAGTTTGGCTACACCTTC
NA | TRBJ2-3 | TRBV6-1 | TRBD2 | CASSEVEIAGGFTSTDTQYF | TGTGCCAGCAGTGAAGTGGAAATAGCGGGAGGGTTTACTAGCACAGATACGCAGTATTTT
NA | TRBJ1-2 | TRBV29-1 | NA | CSVEDPKAPYGGYTF | TGCAGCGTTGAAGATCCGAAAGCCCCGTATGGAGGCTACACCTTC
NA | TRBJ2-7 | TRBV3-1 | TRBD1 | CASSQERQGAREQYF | TGTGCCAGCAGCCAAGAGAGGCAGGGGGCTAGGGAGCAGTACTTC
NA | TRBJ2-5 | TRBV2 | NA | CASSATGEETQYF | TGTGCCAGCAGTGCGACAGGAGAAGAGACCCAGTACTTC
few | TRBJ1-1 | TRBV27 | NA | CASSEGGRGTEAFF | TGTGCCAGCAGTGAAGGGGGTCGGGGCACTGAAGCTTTCTTT
few | TRBJ1-1 | TRBV27 | TRBD1 | CASSLGQGAGTEAFF | TGTGCCAGCAGTTTGGGACAGGGGGCGGGAACTGAAGCTTTCTTT
NA | TRBJ2-7 | TRBV6-2/TRBV6-3 | TRBD2 | CASTPTGLAGSEQYF | TGTGCCAGCACACCCACCGGACTAGCGGGATCCGAGCAGTACTTC
few | TRBJ2-6 | TRBV28 | NA | CASSWPSAGANVLTF | TGTGCCAGCAGTTGGCCTTCCGCCGGGGCCAACGTCCTGACTTTC
NA | TRBJ2-3 | TRBV27 | NA | CASNLSTDTQYF | TGTGCCAGCAATTTGAGCACAGATACGCAGTATTTT
NA | TRBJ2-1 | TRBV11-1 | TRBD2 | CASSFAGTSGGLRQFF | TGTGCCAGCAGCTTTGCCGGGACTAGCGGGGGCCTAAGGCAGTTCTTC
NA | TRBJ2-6 | TRBV27 | NA | CASSKEYLTLNSGANVLTF | TGTGCCAGCAGCAAAGAGTACCTTACTTTAAACTCTGGGGCCAACGTCCTGACTTTC
NA | TRBJ2-3 | TRBV9 | TRBD1 | CAGSTQGASDTQYF | TGTGCCGGCAGCACGCAGGGGGCATCTGATACGCAGTATTTT
few | TRBJ2-7 | TRBV4-1 | TRBD1 | CASSQEGTGNPQEQYF | TGCGCCAGCAGCCAAGAGGGGACAGGGAACCCTCAGGAGCAGTACTTC
NA | TRBJ2-1 | TRBV5-1 | TRBD2 | CASRRSVAGGDNEQFF | TGCGCCAGCCGTAGGTCCGTTGCGGGAGGTGACAATGAGCAGTTCTTC
NA | TRBJ2-3 | TRBV29-1 | NA | CSVVSRERDTQYF | TGCAGCGTTGTAAGCAGGGAGAGAGATACGCAGTATTTT
NA | TRBJ2-3 | TRBV7-9 | NA | CASSFPGGVLDTQYF | TGTGCCAGCAGCTTCCCGGGGGGCGTTCTAGATACGCAGTATTTT
NA | TRBJ2-1 | TRBV7-8 | TRBD2 | CASSPREVGGNEQFF | TGTGCCAGCAGCCCACGGGAGGTAGGAGGCAATGAGCAGTTCTTC
NA | TRBJ2-4 | TRBV20-1 | NA | CSAREERAQNIQYF | TGCAGTGCTAGAGAGGAAAGGGCCCAAAACATTCAGTACTTC
NA | TRBJ2-7 | TRBV3-1 | NA | CTSSQHRSGAYEQYF | TGTACCAGCAGCCAACACCGGAGTGGAGCCTACGAGCAGTACTTC
NA | TRBJ2-7 | TRBV2 | NA | CASQPGWGLKQYF | TGTGCCAGTCAGCCTGGGTGGGGACTGAAGCAGTACTTC
few | TRBJ1-2 | TRBV27 | TRBD1 | CASSGDRAYGYTF | TGTGCCAGCAGTGGGGACAGGGCCTATGGCTACACCTTC
NA | TRBJ1-2 | TRBV30 | NA | CAWSVRASNYGYTF | TGTGCCTGGAGTGTCAGGGCGAGTAACTATGGCTACACCTTC
NA | TRBJ2-7 | TRBV11-2 | TRBD2 | CASSLDRGRTSWGEQYF | TGTGCCAGCAGCTTAGATCGGGGTCGGACTAGCTGGGGCGAGCAGTACTTC
NA | TRBJ2-1 | TRBV21-1 | NA | CATLGGEGNEQFF | TGTGCCACCCTCGGGGGAGAGGGGAATGAGCAGTTCTTC
NA | TRBJ2-5 | TRBV20-1 | TRBD2 | CSARAMRGEREGHETQYF | TGCAGTGCTAGAGCTATGAGGGGGGAGCGGGAGGGCCACGAGACCCAGTACTTC
NA | TRBJ1-5 | TRBV20-1 | NA | CSARPHEGNRNQPQHF | TGCAGTGCTAGACCACACGAGGGGAACCGCAATCAGCCCCAGCATTTT
few | TRBJ2-7 | TRBV4-1 | TRBD2 | CASSLSGGVKEQYF | TGCGCCAGCAGCCTTAGCGGGGGTGTTAAGGAGCAGTACTTC
few | TRBJ2-4 | TRBV15 | NA | CATSRTGTLNIQYF | TGTGCCACCAGCAGAACGGGGACCCTCAACATTCAGTACTTC
many | TRBJ2-7 | TRBV12-3/TRBV12-4 | NA | CASSFSATYEQYF | TGTGCCAGCAGTTTTTCTGCAACCTACGAGCAGTACTTC
NA | TRBJ2-7 | TRBV5-1 | TRBD1 | CASGSKQTGTYEQYF | TGCGCCAGCGGCAGCAAACAGACAGGGACCTACGAGCAGTACTTC
NA | TRBJ1-1 | TRBV6-1 | NA | CASSPLLSGNTEAFF | TGTGCCAGCAGTCCACTATTATCCGGGAACACTGAAGCTTTCTTT
NA | TRBJ2-5 | TRBV29-1 | TRBD2 | CSVKAAGKLQETQYF | TGCAGCGTCAAAGCAGCGGGAAAGCTCCAAGAGACCCAGTACTTC
few | TRBJ2-5 | TRBV28 | NA | CASRRERETQYF | TGTGCCAGCAGACGGGAGCGAGAGACCCAGTACTTC
NA | TRBJ1-2 | TRBV25-1 | NA | CASSNYGEYGYTF | TGTGCCAGCAGCAACTACGGGGAATATGGCTACACCTTC
once | TRBJ2-7 | TRBV4-1 | TRBD1 | CASSHDSDRVNYEQYF | TGCGCCAGCAGCCACGATTCAGACAGGGTGAACTACGAGCAGTACTTC